This TCR beta chain stems from a study of OX40 agonist ivuxolimab in advanced cancers. Background on the whole study: The costimulatory receptor OX40 (CD134) was targeted by ivuxolimab, a fully human IgG2 agonistic monoclonal antibody. Intravenous ivuxolimab was administered to patients every 2 weeks at six dose levels: 0.01, 0.1, 0.3, 1.5, 3 and 10 mg/kg. Of the 50 or so patients in dose escalation, about 20 had hepatocellular carcinoma, some 15 had melanoma, 9 had renal cell carcinoma and 9 had head and neck cancer. In the dose-escalation cohort, 70% to 85% of patients were male, and the mean age was approximately 60 years, with a range of about 23 to 90. Patients were allowed to have had prior anti-PD-1, anti-PD-L1 or anti-CTLA-4 therapy, and 40% of the dose-escalation patients had been treated with checkpoint inhibitors. Partial responses occurred in three dose-escalation patients: two with cutaneous melanoma and one with hepatocellular carcinoma. Peripheral TCRbeta sequencing was intended to test whether TCR sequence diversity was altered and clonal T-cell expansion was caused by ivuxolimab. The paper covers the monotherapy dose-escalation part of the phase I ivuxolimab trial, which included N ≈ 54 patients. On the study overall, not on this receptor specifically: After ivuxolimab, CD8+ T cells had more expanded clones than CD4+ T cells on average. Which antigens the clonally expanded peripheral T cells were specific for was not determined. At doses from 0.1 to 3.0 mg/kg, clonal expansion was seen in both CD4+ and CD8+ blood T cells between baseline and week 6. In partial responders in the 0.1-3.0 mg/kg groups, normalized peripheral clonal expansion was found to be among the lowest, especially among CD8+ T cells. Low levels of normalized T-cell clonal expansion were also seen in some patients who did not respond.

The trial excluded patients who had a history of autoimmune disease or were on systemic immunosuppression. Peripheral blood for TCR sequencing was collected from all dose cohorts at baseline, on cycle 4 day 1, and on cycle 7 day 1. Samples came from an open-label, multicenter, first-in-human phase I dose-escalation trial of ivuxolimab. The trial enrolled adults with locally advanced or metastatic head and neck squamous cell, hepatocellular, melanoma or renal cell carcinoma. Before TCR sequencing, CD4+ T cells and CD8+ T cells were sorted from peripheral blood as separate populations. As concerns this clone: No cognate antigen has been identified for it. Base qualities are missing; no much larger clone stands one base away.

Genomic DNA was extracted from sorted cells for sequencing of the TCRbeta CDR3 region. The immunoSEQ Assay was used to sequence the TCRbeta CDR3 regions. TCRdb carries this immuneACCESS record with in-frame sequences only. Its versions omit some clonotypes, under half of them owing to an unresolved V gene in the studies checked, with the rest unexplained. The sample contains more than 100,000 clones, just over 90% of them found a single time. 0.15% to 0.19% of the sample rests with the top ten. The CDR3 sequence holds 18 residues, the cysteine and phenylalanine included. Only the CDR3 DNA stays, 54 bases, in frame from base 1. V and J lose 3 bases and 0 bases, and a span of 18 bases separates them. The germline V gene yields MDHEN for CDR1 and SYDVKM for CDR2.

This TCR derives from an adult with an advanced solid tumor such as melanoma, head and neck, liver or kidney cancer. The rearranged segments are TRBV28 and TRBJ1-5; tentative D gene TRBD1, with 5 bases matching. The specimen comprised CD4+ or CD8+ T cells sorted from blood, sampled in a trial of the OX40 agonist ivuxolimab. The nucleotides read TGTGCCAGCAGTTTCGCGGGAATCTGGGGGTATAGCAATCAGCCCCAGCATTTT. It encodes CASSFAGIWGYSNQPQHF.